These T cell receptor beta chains were read from a single sample in a study of blood T cell repertoires in COVID-19. Produced via immunoSEQ multiplex PCR; TCRdb's table is partial and in-frame only. The profile shows approximately 390,000 clones, more than 75% of them singletons. Sample: PBMCs or T cells enriched from blood (not recorded which). These receptors all stem from a woman aged 45-65 years who had recovered from COVID-19. The CDR3 runs from the conserved cysteine through the conserved F or W. The order of the fields is D gene, V gene, clone size, J gene, CDR3 protein, CDR3 DNA. The D gene is left open where the match is weak. Expanded clones get a size class; other rows say once, few or many, or leave the size out.

d_call: NA; v_call: TRBV7-9; clone_size: few; j_call: TRBJ1-6; cdr3_aa: CASSEDTHNSPLHF; cdr3_nt: TGTGCCAGCAGCGAGGACACCCATAATTCACCCCTCCACTTT
d_call: TRBD1; v_call: TRBV2; clone_size: NA; j_call: TRBJ2-1; cdr3_aa: CASSEDRGRGAYNEQFF; cdr3_nt: TGTGCCAGCAGTGAAGACAGGGGGCGCGGCGCCTACAATGAGCAGTTCTTC
d_call: NA; v_call: TRBV18; clone_size: NA; j_call: TRBJ1-5; cdr3_aa: CASSPLQGQPQHF; cdr3_nt: TGTGCCAGCTCACCTCTACAGGGACAGCCCCAGCATTTT
d_call: NA; v_call: TRBV24-1; clone_size: NA; j_call: TRBJ1-5; cdr3_aa: CATSDFRGLDQPQHF; cdr3_nt: TGTGCCACCAGTGATTTTCGGGGGTTGGATCAGCCCCAGCATTTT
d_call: NA; v_call: TRBV5-6; clone_size: NA; j_call: TRBJ1-1; cdr3_aa: CASSFYGNTEAFF; cdr3_nt: TGTGCCAGCAGCTTTTACGGGAACACTGAAGCTTTCTTT
d_call: NA; v_call: TRBV10-3; clone_size: NA; j_call: TRBJ2-3; cdr3_aa: CAISVGSSLTDTQYF; cdr3_nt: TGTGCCATCAGTGTGGGCAGCTCCCTCACAGATACGCAGTATTTT
d_call: TRBD1; v_call: TRBV28; clone_size: few; j_call: TRBJ1-6; cdr3_aa: CASSPRDRAVLGNSPLHF; cdr3_nt: TGTGCCAGCAGTCCCCGGGACAGGGCGGTACTAGGGAATTCACCCCTCCACTTT
d_call: NA; v_call: TRBV5-5; clone_size: NA; j_call: TRBJ1-5; cdr3_aa: CASSPLGRNQPQHF; cdr3_nt: TGTGCCAGCAGCCCCCTGGGCAGGAATCAGCCCCAGCATTTT
d_call: TRBD1; v_call: TRBV6-5; clone_size: NA; j_call: TRBJ1-5; cdr3_aa: CATTGTGGSYQPQHF; cdr3_nt: TGTGCCACCACCGGGACAGGGGGCTCCTATCAGCCCCAGCATTTT
d_call: NA; v_call: TRBV3-1/TRBV3-2; clone_size: NA; j_call: TRBJ1-6; cdr3_aa: CASRKGSGGKDSPLHF; cdr3_nt: TGTGCCAGCAGAAAAGGAAGTGGGGGCAAGGATTCACCCCTCCACTTT
d_call: NA; v_call: TRBV9; clone_size: once; j_call: TRBJ1-2; cdr3_aa: CASSEVRGYGYTF; cdr3_nt: TGTGCCAGCAGCGAGGTCCGGGGTTATGGCTACACCTTC
d_call: NA; v_call: TRBV24-1; clone_size: NA; j_call: TRBJ2-3; cdr3_aa: CATSDEGLDTQYF; cdr3_nt: TGTGCCACCAGTGATGAGGGTTTAGATACGCAGTATTTT
d_call: NA; v_call: TRBV4-1; clone_size: NA; j_call: TRBJ1-1; cdr3_aa: CASSPPGVENTEAFF; cdr3_nt: TGCGCCAGCAGCCCCCCCGGGGTTGAGAACACTGAAGCTTTCTTT
d_call: TRBD2; v_call: TRBV9; clone_size: NA; j_call: TRBJ2-1; cdr3_aa: CARSVDGGGAHEQFF; cdr3_nt: TGTGCCCGCAGCGTAGACGGCGGGGGGGCTCATGAGCAGTTCTTC
d_call: NA; v_call: TRBV28; clone_size: NA; j_call: TRBJ1-1; cdr3_aa: CASTPRRGTNTEAFF; cdr3_nt: TGTGCCAGCACCCCCAGGCGGGGTACGAACACTGAAGCTTTCTTT
d_call: TRBD1; v_call: TRBV19; clone_size: NA; j_call: TRBJ1-2; cdr3_aa: CASSPGGQGANYGYTF; cdr3_nt: TGTGCCAGTAGCCCAGGGGGACAGGGAGCTAACTATGGCTACACCTTC
d_call: NA; v_call: TRBV30; clone_size: NA; j_call: TRBJ1-4; cdr3_aa: CAWTAGLNEKLFF; cdr3_nt: TGTGCCTGGACCGCGGGCCTTAATGAAAAACTGTTTTTT
d_call: TRBD1; v_call: TRBV2; clone_size: NA; j_call: TRBJ1-1; cdr3_aa: CASRISGTGGSMNTEAFF; cdr3_nt: TGTGCCAGTCGAATTTCCGGGACAGGGGGTTCCATGAACACTGAAGCTTTCTTT
d_call: NA; v_call: TRBV5-6; clone_size: NA; j_call: TRBJ1-5; cdr3_aa: CASSLGSSNQPQHF; cdr3_nt: TGTGCCAGCAGCTTGGGGAGTAGCAATCAGCCCCAGCATTTT
d_call: NA; v_call: TRBV11-2; clone_size: once; j_call: TRBJ2-7; cdr3_aa: CASSLDYYEQYF; cdr3_nt: TGTGCCAGCAGCTTGGACTACTACGAGCAGTACTTC
d_call: TRBD1; v_call: TRBV29-1; clone_size: NA; j_call: TRBJ2-5; cdr3_aa: CSVGSRQGTGETQYF; cdr3_nt: TGCAGCGTTGGTTCTAGACAGGGGACAGGTGAGACCCAGTACTTC
d_call: TRBD2; v_call: TRBV28; clone_size: once; j_call: TRBJ2-3; cdr3_aa: CASSLGGGAPDTQYF; cdr3_nt: TGTGCCAGCAGTTTAGGCGGGGGGGCCCCAGATACGCAGTATTTT
d_call: NA; v_call: TRBV3-1/TRBV3-2; clone_size: NA; j_call: TRBJ2-2; cdr3_aa: CASSLESTGELFF; cdr3_nt: TGTGCCAGCAGCTTAGAGAGCACCGGGGAGCTGTTTTTT
d_call: TRBD2; v_call: TRBV24-1; clone_size: NA; j_call: TRBJ2-1; cdr3_aa: CATSDGSGGPSYNEQFF; cdr3_nt: TGTGCCACCAGTGATGGTAGCGGGGGACCTTCCTACAATGAGCAGTTCTTC
d_call: NA; v_call: TRBV13; clone_size: NA; j_call: TRBJ2-5; cdr3_aa: CASSHRPQETQYF; cdr3_nt: TGTGCCAGCAGCCACAGGCCCCAAGAGACCCAGTACTTC
d_call: NA; v_call: TRBV2; clone_size: NA; j_call: TRBJ2-7; cdr3_aa: CASGGSGRLSSYEQYF; cdr3_nt: TGTGCCAGCGGGGGGAGTGGAAGGCTCTCCTCCTACGAGCAGTACTTC
d_call: TRBD1; v_call: TRBV29-1; clone_size: few; j_call: TRBJ1-5; cdr3_aa: CSVVLGQGLGRNQPQHF; cdr3_nt: TGCAGCGTTGTCTTGGGACAGGGGCTTGGGCGCAATCAGCCCCAGCATTTT
d_call: NA; v_call: TRBV5-1; clone_size: NA; j_call: TRBJ1-1; cdr3_aa: CASSLDTPNTEAFF; cdr3_nt: TGCGCCAGCAGCCTGGACACCCCGAACACTGAAGCTTTCTTT
d_call: NA; v_call: TRBV5-6; clone_size: NA; j_call: TRBJ2-7; cdr3_aa: CASSAGTAAYEQYF; cdr3_nt: TGTGCCAGCAGCGCGGGGACGGCTGCCTACGAGCAGTACTTC
d_call: TRBD1; v_call: TRBV28; clone_size: NA; j_call: TRBJ1-2; cdr3_aa: CASSPYRDRGLGYGYTF; cdr3_nt: TGTGCCAGCAGCCCGTACCGGGACAGGGGGCTTGGCTATGGCTACACCTTC
d_call: NA; v_call: TRBV13; clone_size: NA; j_call: TRBJ2-7; cdr3_aa: CASSLGLGEYEQYF; cdr3_nt: TGTGCCAGCAGCTTAGGCCTGGGAGAGTACGAGCAGTACTTC
d_call: TRBD1; v_call: TRBV24-1; clone_size: NA; j_call: TRBJ2-2; cdr3_aa: CATSGTGFGELFF; cdr3_nt: TGTGCCACCAGCGGGACAGGGTTCGGGGAGCTGTTTTTT
d_call: TRBD2; v_call: TRBV6-4; clone_size: NA; j_call: TRBJ2-3; cdr3_aa: CASSVRAGGGTQYF; cdr3_nt: TGTGCCAGCAGTGTCCGAGCGGGGGGAGGTACGCAGTATTTT
d_call: NA; v_call: TRBV27; clone_size: NA; j_call: TRBJ2-1; cdr3_aa: CASSLQGNYNEQFF; cdr3_nt: TGTGCCAGCAGTTTACAGGGAAACTACAATGAGCAGTTCTTC
d_call: TRBD1; v_call: TRBV7-2; clone_size: NA; j_call: TRBJ1-2; cdr3_aa: CASSPPHGTGRGYTF; cdr3_nt: TGTGCCAGCAGCCCACCCCATGGGACAGGGCGTGGCTACACCTTC
d_call: TRBD1; v_call: TRBV5-1; clone_size: once; j_call: TRBJ2-3; cdr3_aa: CASTPDRITDTQYF; cdr3_nt: TGCGCCAGCACCCCGGACAGGATCACAGATACGCAGTATTTT
d_call: NA; v_call: TRBV19; clone_size: NA; j_call: TRBJ2-7; cdr3_aa: CASSISEITYEQYF; cdr3_nt: TGTGCCAGTAGTATCTCTGAGATAACCTACGAGCAGTACTTC
d_call: NA; v_call: TRBV15; clone_size: NA; j_call: TRBJ1-5; cdr3_aa: CATSLDRDQPQHF; cdr3_nt: TGTGCCACCAGCCTCGACAGAGATCAGCCCCAGCATTTT
d_call: NA; v_call: TRBV6-2/TRBV6-3; clone_size: NA; j_call: TRBJ1-4; cdr3_aa: CASSYSRGSAEKLFF; cdr3_nt: TGTGCCAGCAGTTACTCAAGGGGCTCGGCTGAAAAACTGTTTTTT
d_call: TRBD1; v_call: TRBV7-9; clone_size: NA; j_call: TRBJ1-4; cdr3_aa: CASSQTGANEKLFF; cdr3_nt: TGTGCCAGCAGCCAAACAGGGGCTAATGAAAAACTGTTTTTT
d_call: NA; v_call: TRBV4-2; clone_size: NA; j_call: TRBJ2-3; cdr3_aa: CASSQDRARGMDTQYF; cdr3_nt: TGTGCCAGCAGCCAAGATCGAGCGAGAGGCATGGATACGCAGTATTTT
d_call: NA; v_call: TRBV5-1; clone_size: once; j_call: TRBJ1-6; cdr3_aa: CASMGQNNSPLHF; cdr3_nt: TGCGCCAGCATGGGACAAAATAATTCACCCCTCCACTTT